This TCR beta chain was sequenced in a study of graft-versus-host responses after intestinal transplantation. The V gene's germline CDR1 is PRHDT and CDR2 FYEKMQ (reference sequence). The CDR3 has 18 residues. V trimming: 0 bases; J trimming: 6 bases; junction bases outside the gene matches: 14. Assay used: immunoSEQ multiplex PCR; TCRdb lists only in-frame clones, some missing. The data hold 90,000 to 150,000 clones, with around 95% observed a single time. In regard to this clone: Its antigen is not identified.

Study results and caveats: The marrow of recipients harbored GvH clones, and ileum or blood showed some of them first. Declines in HvG clones occurring early post-transplant were associated with peak circulating GvH clone levels.

This specimen was unstimulated CD8+ T cells sorted from spleen or lymph node cells, taken before intestinal transplant. The chain employs TRBV13 and TRBJ2-3; 8 positions agree with TRBD2. This clonotype was sampled from a human donor who received an intestinal transplant. The chain's CDR3 is CASSLGSGKARKSDTQYF. In DNA form, the CDR3 reads TGTGCCAGCAGCTTAGGTAGCGGGAAGGCGAGAAAATCCGATACGCAGTATTTT. The complete variable domain, with remaining parts taken from reference TRBV13 and TRBJ2-3, reads AAGVIQSPRHLIKEKRETATLKCYPIPRHDTVYWYQQGPGQDPQFLISFYEKMQSDKGSIPDRFSAQQFSDYHSELNMSSLELGDSALYFCASSLGSGKARKSDTQYFGPGTRLTVL.